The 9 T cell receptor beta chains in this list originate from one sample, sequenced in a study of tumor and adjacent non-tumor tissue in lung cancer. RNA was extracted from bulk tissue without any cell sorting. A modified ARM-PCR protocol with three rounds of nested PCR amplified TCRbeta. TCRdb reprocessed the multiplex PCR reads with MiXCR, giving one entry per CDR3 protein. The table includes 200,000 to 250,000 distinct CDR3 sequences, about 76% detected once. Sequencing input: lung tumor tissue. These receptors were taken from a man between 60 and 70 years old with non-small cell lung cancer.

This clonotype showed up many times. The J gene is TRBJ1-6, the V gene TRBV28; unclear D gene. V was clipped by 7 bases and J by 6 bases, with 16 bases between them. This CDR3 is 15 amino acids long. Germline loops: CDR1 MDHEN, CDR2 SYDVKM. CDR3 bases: TGTGCCAGCAAAAGGGAGACTCTATTTAATTCACCCCTCCACTTT. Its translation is CASKRETLFNSPLHF.

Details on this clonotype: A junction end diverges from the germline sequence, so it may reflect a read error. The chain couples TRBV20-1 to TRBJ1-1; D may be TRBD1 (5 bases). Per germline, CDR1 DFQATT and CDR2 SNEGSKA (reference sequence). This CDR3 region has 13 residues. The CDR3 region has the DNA TGCAGTGTTAGACGGGGGGAAACCACTGAAGCTTTCTTT. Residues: CSVRRGETTEAFF.

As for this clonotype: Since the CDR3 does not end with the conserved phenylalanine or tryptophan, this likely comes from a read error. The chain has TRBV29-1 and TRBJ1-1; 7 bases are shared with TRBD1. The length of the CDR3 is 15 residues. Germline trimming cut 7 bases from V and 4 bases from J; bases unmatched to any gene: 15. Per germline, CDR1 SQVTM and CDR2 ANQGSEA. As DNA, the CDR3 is TGCAGCGCTAAAAGGACAGGAGTCTTTGGCACTGAAGCTTTCTAT. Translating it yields CSAKRTGVFGTEAFY.

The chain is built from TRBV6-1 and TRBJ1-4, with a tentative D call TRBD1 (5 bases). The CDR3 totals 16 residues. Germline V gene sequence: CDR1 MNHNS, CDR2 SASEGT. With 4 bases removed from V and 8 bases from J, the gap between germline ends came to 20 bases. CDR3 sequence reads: CASSVLPGPSYEKLFF. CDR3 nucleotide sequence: TGTGCCAGCAGTGTACTACCGGGACCTTCCTACGAAAAACTGTTTTTT.

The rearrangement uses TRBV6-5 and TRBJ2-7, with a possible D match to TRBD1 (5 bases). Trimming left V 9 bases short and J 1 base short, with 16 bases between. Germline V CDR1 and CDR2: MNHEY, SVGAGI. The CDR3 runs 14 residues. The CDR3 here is CARVRTSDSYEQYF. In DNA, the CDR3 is TGTGCCAGAGTGCGGACATCGGATTCCTACGAGCAGTACTTC.

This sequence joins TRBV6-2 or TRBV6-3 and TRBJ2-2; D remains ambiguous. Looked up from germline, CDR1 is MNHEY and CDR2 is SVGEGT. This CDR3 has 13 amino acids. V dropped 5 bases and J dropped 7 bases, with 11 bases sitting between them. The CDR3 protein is CASSRPYIGELFF. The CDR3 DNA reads TGTGCCAGCAGTCGACCCTACATCGGGGAGCTGTTTTTT.

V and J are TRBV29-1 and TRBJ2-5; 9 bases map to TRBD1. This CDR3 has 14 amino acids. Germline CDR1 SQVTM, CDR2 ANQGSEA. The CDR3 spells CNAEGGTGRKTQYF. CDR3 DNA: TGCAACGCTGAAGGGGGGACAGGGCGGAAGACCCAGTACTTC.

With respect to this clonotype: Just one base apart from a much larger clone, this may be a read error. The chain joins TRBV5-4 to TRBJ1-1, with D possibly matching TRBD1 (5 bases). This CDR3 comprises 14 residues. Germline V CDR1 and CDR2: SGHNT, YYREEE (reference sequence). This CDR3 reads CASGFGAGSTEAFF. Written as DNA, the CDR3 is TGTGCCAGCGGCTTTGGGGCAGGGAGCACTGAAGCTTTCTTT.

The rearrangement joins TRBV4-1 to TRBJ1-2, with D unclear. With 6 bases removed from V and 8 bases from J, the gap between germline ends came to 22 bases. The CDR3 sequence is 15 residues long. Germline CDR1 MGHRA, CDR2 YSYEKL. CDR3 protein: CASSLTVGPSQGYTF. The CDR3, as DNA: TGCGCCAGCAGTCTAACAGTGGGCCCATCACAAGGCTACACCTTC.